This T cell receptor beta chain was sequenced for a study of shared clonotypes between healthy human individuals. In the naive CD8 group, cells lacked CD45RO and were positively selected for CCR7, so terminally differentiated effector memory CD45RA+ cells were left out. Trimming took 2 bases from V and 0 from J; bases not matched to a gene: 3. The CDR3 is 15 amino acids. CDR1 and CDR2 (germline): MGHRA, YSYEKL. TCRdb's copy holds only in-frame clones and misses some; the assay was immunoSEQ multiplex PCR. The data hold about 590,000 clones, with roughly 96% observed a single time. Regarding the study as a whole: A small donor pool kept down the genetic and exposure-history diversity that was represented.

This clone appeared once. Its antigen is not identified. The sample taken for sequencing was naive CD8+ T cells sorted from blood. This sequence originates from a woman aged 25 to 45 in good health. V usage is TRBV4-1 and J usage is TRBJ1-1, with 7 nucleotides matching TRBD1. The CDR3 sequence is CASSQRGQLNTEAFF. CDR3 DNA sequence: TGCGCCAGCAGCCAAAGGGGACAGCTGAACACTGAAGCTTTCTTT.